This TCR beta chain was retrieved from a study of shared clonotypes between healthy human individuals. Findings and caveats of the study: Only blood samples were collected, and tissue repertoires likely differ.

CDR1 is ENHRY and CDR2 is SYGVKD in the germline V gene. This CDR3 is built from 14 residues. V lost 0 bases to trimming and J lost 7 bases, with 13 bases between them. Worth noting for this clone: What it binds is unknown.

Generated by immunoSEQ multiplex PCR, the TCRdb table keeps only in-frame clones and is missing some. This sample has 2 million to 2.5 million clones, with roughly 94% found just once. The clonotype originates from a man between 18 and 29 years old in good health. V and J are TRBV10-3 and TRBJ2-7; either TRBD1 or TRBD2 may supply D (5 bases each). The sample was naive CD4+ T cells sorted from blood. Indicated subset: CD45RA+ positively selected. CDR3 amino acids: CAISESKDTREQYF. CDR3 bases: TGTGCCATCAGTGAGTCTAAGGACACTAGGGAGCAGTACTTC.